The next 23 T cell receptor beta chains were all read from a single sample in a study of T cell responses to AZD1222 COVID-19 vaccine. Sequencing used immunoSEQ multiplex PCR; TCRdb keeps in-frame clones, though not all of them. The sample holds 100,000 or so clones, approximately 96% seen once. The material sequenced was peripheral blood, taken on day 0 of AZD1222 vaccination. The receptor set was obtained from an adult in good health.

CDR3 amino acids: CASSPAGRGTETQYF. The CDR3 nucleotides are TGTGCCAGCAGCCCAGCGGGCAGGGGAACGGAGACCCAGTACTTC. The chain is built from TRBV9 and TRBJ2-5; perhaps D is TRBD1 or TRBD2 (6 bases each). The V gene lost 4 bases and the J gene lost 5 bases, with 18 bases spanning the gap. The germline CDR1 and CDR2 sequences are SGDLS and YYNGEE. The CDR3 has 15 residues.

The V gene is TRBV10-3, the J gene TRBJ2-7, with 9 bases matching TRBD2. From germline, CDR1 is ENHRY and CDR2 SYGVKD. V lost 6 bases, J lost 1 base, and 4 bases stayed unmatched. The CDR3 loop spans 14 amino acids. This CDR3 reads CAIRESGGSYEQYF. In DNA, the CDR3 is TGTGCCATCAGAGAGAGCGGGGGGTCCTACGAGCAGTACTTC.

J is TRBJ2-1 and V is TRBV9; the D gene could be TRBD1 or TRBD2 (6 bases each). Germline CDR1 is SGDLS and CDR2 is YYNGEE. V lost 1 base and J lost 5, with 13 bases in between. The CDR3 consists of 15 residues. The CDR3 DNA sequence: TGTGCCAGCAGCGTATCGGGGGCGGGGAACAATGAGCAGTTCTTC. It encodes CASSVSGAGNNEQFF.

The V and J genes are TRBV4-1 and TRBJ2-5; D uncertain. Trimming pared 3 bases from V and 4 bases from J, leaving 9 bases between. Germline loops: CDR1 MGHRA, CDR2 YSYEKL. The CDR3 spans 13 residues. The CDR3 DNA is TGCGCCAGCAGCCATATTAGTGGAGAGACCCAGTACTTC. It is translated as CASSHISGETQYF.

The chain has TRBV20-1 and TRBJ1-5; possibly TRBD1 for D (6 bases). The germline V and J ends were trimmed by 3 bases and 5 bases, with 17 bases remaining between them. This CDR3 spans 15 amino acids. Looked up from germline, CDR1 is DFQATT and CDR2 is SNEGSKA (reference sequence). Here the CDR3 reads CSASPGTTVYQPQHF. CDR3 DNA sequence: TGCAGTGCTAGTCCCGGGACAACCGTCTATCAGCCCCAGCATTTT.

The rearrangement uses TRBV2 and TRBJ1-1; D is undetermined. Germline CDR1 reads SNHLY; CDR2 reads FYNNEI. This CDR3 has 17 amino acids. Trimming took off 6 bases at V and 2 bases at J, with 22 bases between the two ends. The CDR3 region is CASSGGLLWGSNTEAFF. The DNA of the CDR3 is TGTGCCAGCAGCGGAGGACTTTTGTGGGGAAGCAACACTGAAGCTTTCTTT.

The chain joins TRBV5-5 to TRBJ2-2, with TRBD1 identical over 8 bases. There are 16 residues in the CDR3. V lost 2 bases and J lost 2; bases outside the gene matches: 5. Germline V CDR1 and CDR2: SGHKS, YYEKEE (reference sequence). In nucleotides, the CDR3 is TGTGCCAGCAGCTTTGGACAGGGCGGAAACACCGGGGAGCTGTTTTTT. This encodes CASSFGQGGNTGELFF. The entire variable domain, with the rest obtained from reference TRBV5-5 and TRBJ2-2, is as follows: DAGVTQSPTHLIKTRGQQVTLRCSPISGHKSVSWYQQVLGQGPQFIFQYYEKEERGRGNFPDRFSARQFPNYSSELNVNALLLGDSALYLCASSFGQGGNTGELFFGEGSRLTVL.

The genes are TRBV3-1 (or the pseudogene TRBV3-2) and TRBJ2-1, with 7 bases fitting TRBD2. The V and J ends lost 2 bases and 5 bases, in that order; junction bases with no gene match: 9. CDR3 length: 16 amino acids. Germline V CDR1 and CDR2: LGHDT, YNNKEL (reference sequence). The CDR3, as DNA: TGTGCCAGCAGCCAACAGGGAGCGGGGCAACACAATGAGCAGTTCTTC. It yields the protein CASSQQGAGQHNEQFF.

This chain's CDR3 is CASSANRNEKLFF. The CDR3 region has the DNA TGTGCCAGCTCAGCAAACAGGAATGAAAAACTGTTTTTT. The J gene is TRBJ1-4, the V gene TRBV18; possibly TRBD1 for D (5 bases). The CDR3 contains 13 residues. Germline V lookup: CDR1 KGHSH, CDR2 LQKENI. The V end was cut by 5 bases, the J end by 5 bases, with 9 bases between.

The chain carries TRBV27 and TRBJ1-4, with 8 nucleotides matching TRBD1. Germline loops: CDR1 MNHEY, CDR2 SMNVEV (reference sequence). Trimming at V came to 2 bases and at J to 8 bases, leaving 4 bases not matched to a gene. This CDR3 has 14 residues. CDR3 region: CASSLGQGSEKLFF. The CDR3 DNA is TGTGCCAGCAGTTTAGGACAGGGTAGCGAAAAACTGTTTTTT.

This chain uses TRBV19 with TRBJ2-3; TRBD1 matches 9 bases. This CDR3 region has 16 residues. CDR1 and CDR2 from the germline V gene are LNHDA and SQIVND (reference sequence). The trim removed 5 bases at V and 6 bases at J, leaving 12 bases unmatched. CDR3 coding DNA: TGTGCCAGTAGTCAGGGCGGGACAGGGATAGGCGATACGCAGTATTTT. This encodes CASSQGGTGIGDTQYF. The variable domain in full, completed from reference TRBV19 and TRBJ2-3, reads DGGITQSPKYLFRKEGQNVTLSCEQNLNHDAMYWYRQDPGQGLRLIYYSQIVNDFQKGDIAEGYSVSREKKESFPLTVTSAQKNPTAFYLCASSQGGTGIGDTQYFGPGTRLTVL.

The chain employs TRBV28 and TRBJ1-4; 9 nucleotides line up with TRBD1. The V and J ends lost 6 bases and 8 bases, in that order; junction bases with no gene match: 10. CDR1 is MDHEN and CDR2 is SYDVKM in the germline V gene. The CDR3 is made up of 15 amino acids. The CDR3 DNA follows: TGTGCCAGCAGCCCTCCGACAGGGGGTTACGAAAAACTGTTTTTT. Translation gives CASSPPTGGYEKLFF.

The CDR3 nucleotides are TGTGCCAGCAGTTACTCGTCTCGAGGGGGCAATCAGCCCCAGCATTTT. Protein sequence: CASSYSSRGGNQPQHF. The chain combines TRBV6-5 with TRBJ1-5, with D tentatively TRBD1 (5 bases). CDR3 length: 16 residues. V gave up 0 bases and J gave up 2 bases, with 11 bases separating them. Germline V lookup: CDR1 MNHEY, CDR2 SVGAGI.

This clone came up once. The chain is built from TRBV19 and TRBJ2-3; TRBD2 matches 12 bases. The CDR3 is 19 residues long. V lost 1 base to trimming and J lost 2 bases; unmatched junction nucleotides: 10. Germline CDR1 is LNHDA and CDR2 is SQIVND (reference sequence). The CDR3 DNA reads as TGTGCCAGTAGTATAGGGCTAGCGGGAGGGATGTCAGTCACAGATACGCAGTATTTT. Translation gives CASSIGLAGGMSVTDTQYF.

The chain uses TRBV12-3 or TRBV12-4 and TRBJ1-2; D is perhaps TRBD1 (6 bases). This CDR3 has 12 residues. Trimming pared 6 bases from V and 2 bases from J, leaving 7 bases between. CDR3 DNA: TGTGCCAGCAGCGGGGGCAACTATGGCTACACCTTC. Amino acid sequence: CASSGGNYGYTF.

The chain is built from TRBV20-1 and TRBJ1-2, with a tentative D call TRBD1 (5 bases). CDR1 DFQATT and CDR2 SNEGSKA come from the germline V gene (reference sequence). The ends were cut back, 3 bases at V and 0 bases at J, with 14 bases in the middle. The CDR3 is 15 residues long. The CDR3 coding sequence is TGCAGTGCTAGTATACGGGGCAGAACTAACTATGGCTACACCTTC. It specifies CSASIRGRTNYGYTF.

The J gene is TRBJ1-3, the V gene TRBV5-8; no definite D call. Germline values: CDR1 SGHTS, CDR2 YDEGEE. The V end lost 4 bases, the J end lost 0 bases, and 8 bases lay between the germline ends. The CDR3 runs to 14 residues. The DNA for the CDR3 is TGTGCCAGCAGCCTCCGTTACTCTGGAAACACCATATATTTT. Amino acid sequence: CASSLRYSGNTIYF.

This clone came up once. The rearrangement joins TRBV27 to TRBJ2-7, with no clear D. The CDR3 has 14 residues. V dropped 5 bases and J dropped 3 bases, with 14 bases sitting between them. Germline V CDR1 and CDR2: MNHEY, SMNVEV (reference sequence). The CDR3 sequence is CASSPNIGNYEQYF. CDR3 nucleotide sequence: TGTGCCAGCAGTCCGAACATAGGAAACTACGAGCAGTACTTC.

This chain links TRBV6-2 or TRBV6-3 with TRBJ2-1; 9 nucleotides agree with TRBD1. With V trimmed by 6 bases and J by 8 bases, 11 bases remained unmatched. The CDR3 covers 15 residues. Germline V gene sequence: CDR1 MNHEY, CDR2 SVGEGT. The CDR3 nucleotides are TGTGCCAGCAGCCCTGAGGGGACAGGGTCCGATGAGCAGTTCTTC. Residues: CASSPEGTGSDEQFF.

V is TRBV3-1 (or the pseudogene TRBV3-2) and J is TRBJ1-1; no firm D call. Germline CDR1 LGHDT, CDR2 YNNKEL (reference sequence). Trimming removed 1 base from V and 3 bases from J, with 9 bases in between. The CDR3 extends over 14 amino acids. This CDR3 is CASSQVQADTEAFF. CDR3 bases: TGTGCCAGCAGCCAAGTTCAGGCAGACACTGAAGCTTTCTTT.

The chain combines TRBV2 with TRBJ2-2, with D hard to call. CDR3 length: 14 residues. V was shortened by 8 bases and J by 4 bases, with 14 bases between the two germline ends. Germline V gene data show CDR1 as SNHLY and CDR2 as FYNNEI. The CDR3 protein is CASEDVARTGELFF. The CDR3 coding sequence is TGTGCCAGCGAGGACGTAGCTCGCACCGGGGAGCTGTTTTTT.

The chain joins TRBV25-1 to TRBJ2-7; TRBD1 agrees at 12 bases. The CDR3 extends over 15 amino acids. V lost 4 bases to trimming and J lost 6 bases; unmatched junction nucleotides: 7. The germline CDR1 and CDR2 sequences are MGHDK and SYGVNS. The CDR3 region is CASSVAGTGGGEQYF. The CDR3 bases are TGTGCCAGCAGTGTCGCCGGGACAGGGGGCGGCGAGCAGTACTTC.

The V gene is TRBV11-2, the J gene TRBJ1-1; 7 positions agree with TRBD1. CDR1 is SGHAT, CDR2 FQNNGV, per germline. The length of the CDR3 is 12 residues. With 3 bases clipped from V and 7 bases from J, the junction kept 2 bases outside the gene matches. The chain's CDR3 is CASSFGTVEAFF. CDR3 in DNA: TGTGCCAGCAGCTTCGGGACAGTTGAAGCTTTCTTT.